These 9 T cell receptor beta chains were sequenced from one sample in a study of cytomegalovirus exposure and HLA in healthy donors. Researchers ran the PCR with 60 Vbeta and 13 Jbeta primers. TCRdb keeps only in-frame clones here, not all; method: immunoSEQ multiplex PCR. There are roughly 150,000 clones in the sample; 60% to 75% occur only once, and around 3% lies in the top ten. Sequenced: PBMCs. Source of these receptors: a woman between 45 and 60 years old in good health and CMV-seropositive.

J is TRBJ2-3 and V is TRBV9; D is perhaps TRBD2 (6 bases). Germline-derived CDR1 and CDR2 are SGDLS and YYNGEE. Between the trimmed V and J ends, which lost 2 bases and 6 bases, there was a span of 16 bases. The CDR3 length is 15 residues. This CDR3 is CASSVRTGVGDTQYF. The CDR3 DNA follows: TGTGCCAGCAGCGTCCGAACGGGGGTCGGGGATACGCAGTATTTT.

The V and J genes are TRBV5-1 and TRBJ2-7; the match to TRBD1 covers 8 bases. The CDR3 covers 15 residues. Germline CDR1 and CDR2: SGHRS and YFSETQ. V lost 0 bases to trimming and J lost 2 bases; unmatched junction nucleotides: 4. CDR3 amino acids: CASSLASTGAYEQYF. For the CDR3, the DNA is TGCGCCAGCAGCTTGGCTTCGACAGGGGCCTACGAGCAGTACTTC.

The chain recombines TRBV21-1 with TRBJ2-5; the D call TRBD2 from the table was never checked on the DNA. TRBV21-1 is a recognized pseudogene. The CDR3 is made up of 14 amino acids. This chain's CDR3 is CASSKLAPKETQYF. The CDR3 region has the DNA TGTGCCAGCAGCAAACTAGCACCGAAAGAGACCCAGTACTTC.

The gene calls are TRBV6-5 and TRBJ1-2, with 7 bases lining up with TRBD1. Germline CDR1 and CDR2: MNHEY and SVGAGI. V was pared by 10 bases and J by 5 bases, with 10 bases of the junction left unmatched. The CDR3 is 13 amino acids. DNA of the CDR3: TGTGCCACCCACCCGGGACAGATATATGGCTACACCTTC. This encodes CATHPGQIYGYTF.

The rearrangement uses TRBV5-1 and TRBJ1-1, with a weak D call TRBD1 (5 bases). The V and J ends lost 2 bases and 4 bases respectively, with 9 bases between them. Germline lookup yields CDR1 SGHRS and CDR2 YFSETQ. The CDR3 runs 13 residues. The CDR3 spells CASSFGGTTEAFF. As DNA, the CDR3 is TGCGCCAGCAGCTTCGGGGGAACCACTGAAGCTTTCTTT.

This chain connects TRBV9 to TRBJ2-2; 11 bases align to TRBD1. The CDR3 consists of 17 residues. Trimming cost V 8 bases and J 3 bases; bases outside gene matches: 12. Germline CDR1 reads SGDLS; CDR2 reads YYNGEE. The CDR3 protein is CASRGTGGKGDTGELFF. CDR3 DNA: TGTGCCAGTCGCGGGACAGGGGGAAAAGGGGACACCGGGGAGCTGTTTTTT.

The chain is built from TRBV6-5 and TRBJ1-5, with D possibly TRBD1 on 6 matching bases. The CDR3 is made up of 14 amino acids. Germline-derived CDR1 and CDR2 are MNHEY and SVGAGI. The V gene lost 7 bases and the J gene lost 7 bases, with 17 bases spanning the gap. The CDR3 DNA follows: TGTGCCAGCACCGCTGACAGGTGGGGCCAGCCCCAGCATTTT. Its translation: CASTADRWGQPQHF.

The chain combines TRBV19 with TRBJ2-2; 12 bases are a match to TRBD2. The trim removed 7 bases at V and 4 bases at J, leaving 4 bases unmatched. Looked up from germline, CDR1 is LNHDA and CDR2 is SQIVND (reference sequence). The CDR3 length is 15 residues. CDR3 DNA: TGTGCCAGTACCCCACTAGCGGGGGGCACCGGGGAGCTGTTTTTT. It yields the protein CASTPLAGGTGELFF.

V gene TRBV18 combines with J gene TRBJ1-4, with 8 bases identical to TRBD1. With 1 base clipped from V and 7 bases from J, the junction kept 8 bases outside the gene matches. Germline V CDR1 and CDR2: KGHSH, LQKENI. The CDR3 is made up of 16 amino acids. The CDR3 spells CASSPRTGRVGEKLFF. The CDR3 bases are TGTGCCAGCTCACCACGGACAGGGCGAGTTGGTGAAAAACTGTTTTTT.